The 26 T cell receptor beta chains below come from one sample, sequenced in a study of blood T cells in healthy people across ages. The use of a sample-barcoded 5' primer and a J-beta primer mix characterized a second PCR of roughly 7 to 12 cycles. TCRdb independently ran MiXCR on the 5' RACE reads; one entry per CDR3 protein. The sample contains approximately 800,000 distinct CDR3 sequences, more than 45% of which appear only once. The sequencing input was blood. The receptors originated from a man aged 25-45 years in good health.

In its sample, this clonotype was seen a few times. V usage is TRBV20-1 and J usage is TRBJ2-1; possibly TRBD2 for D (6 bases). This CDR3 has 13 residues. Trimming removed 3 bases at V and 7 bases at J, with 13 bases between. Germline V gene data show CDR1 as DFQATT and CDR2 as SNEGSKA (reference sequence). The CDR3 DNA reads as TGCAGTGCTAGTGGGGAGGTTCTTAATGAGCAGTTCTTC. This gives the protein CSASGEVLNEQFF.

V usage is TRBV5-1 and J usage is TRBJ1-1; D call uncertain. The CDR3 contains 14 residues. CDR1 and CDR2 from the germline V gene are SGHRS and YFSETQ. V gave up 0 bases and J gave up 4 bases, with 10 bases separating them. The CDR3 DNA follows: TGCGCCAGCAGCTTGGTAGCAATGAGCACTGAAGCTTTCTTT. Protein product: CASSLVAMSTEAFF.

As DNA, the CDR3 is TGCGCCAGCAGCCAAGGGGCTAGCGGGGCTGAGACCCAGTACTTC. It translates to CASSQGASGAETQYF. The V call is TRBV4-1, the J call TRBJ2-5, with TRBD2 identical over 9 bases. CDR3 length: 15 amino acids. Germline V gene data show CDR1 as MGHRA and CDR2 as YSYEKL. J lost 5 bases, V lost 1 base, and 5 bases had no gene match.

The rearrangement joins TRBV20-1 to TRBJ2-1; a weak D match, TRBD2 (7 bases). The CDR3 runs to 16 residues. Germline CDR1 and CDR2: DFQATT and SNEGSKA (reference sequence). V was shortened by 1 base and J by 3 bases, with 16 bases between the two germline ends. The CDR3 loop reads CSARVPGGARYNEQFF. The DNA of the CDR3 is TGCAGTGCTAGAGTCCCTGGGGGGGCTCGCTACAATGAGCAGTTCTTC.

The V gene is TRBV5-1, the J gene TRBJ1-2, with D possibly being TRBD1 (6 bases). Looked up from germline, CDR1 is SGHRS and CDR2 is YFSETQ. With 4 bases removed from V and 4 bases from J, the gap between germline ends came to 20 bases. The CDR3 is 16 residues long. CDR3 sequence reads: CASSDKQGPLGYGYTF. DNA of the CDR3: TGCGCCAGCAGCGATAAGCAGGGGCCCCTAGGCTATGGCTACACCTTC.

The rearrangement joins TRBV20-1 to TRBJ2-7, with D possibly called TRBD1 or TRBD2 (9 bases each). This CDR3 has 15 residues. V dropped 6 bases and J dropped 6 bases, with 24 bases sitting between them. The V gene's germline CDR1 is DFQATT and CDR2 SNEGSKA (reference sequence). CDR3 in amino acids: CSAATGGGGASEQYF. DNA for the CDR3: TGCAGTGCAGCAACAGGGGGCGGGGGGGCCTCCGAGCAGTACTTC.

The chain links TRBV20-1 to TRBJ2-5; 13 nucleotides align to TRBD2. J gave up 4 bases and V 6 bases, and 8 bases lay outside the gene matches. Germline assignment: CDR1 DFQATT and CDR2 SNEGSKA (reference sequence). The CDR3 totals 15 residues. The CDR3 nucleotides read TGCAGTGCCGCGACTAGCGGGGGGCACATAGAGACCCAGTACTTC. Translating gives CSAATSGGHIETQYF.

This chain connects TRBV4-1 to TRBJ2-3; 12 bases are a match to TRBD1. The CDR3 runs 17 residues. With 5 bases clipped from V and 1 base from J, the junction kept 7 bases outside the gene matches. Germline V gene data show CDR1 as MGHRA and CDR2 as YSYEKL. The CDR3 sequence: CASSGPGQGARTDTQYF. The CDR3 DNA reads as TGCGCCAGCAGCGGACCGGGACAGGGGGCCCGCACAGATACGCAGTATTTT.

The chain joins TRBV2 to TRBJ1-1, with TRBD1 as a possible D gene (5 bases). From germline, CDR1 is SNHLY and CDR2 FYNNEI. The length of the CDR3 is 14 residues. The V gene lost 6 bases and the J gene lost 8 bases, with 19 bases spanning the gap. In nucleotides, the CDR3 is TGTGCCAGCAGGGACCCAGGGACTGGTCCCGAAGCTTTCTTT. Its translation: CASRDPGTGPEAFF.

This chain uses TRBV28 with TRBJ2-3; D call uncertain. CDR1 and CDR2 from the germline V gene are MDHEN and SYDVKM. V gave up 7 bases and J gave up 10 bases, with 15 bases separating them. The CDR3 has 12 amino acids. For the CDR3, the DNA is TGTGCCAGCATGACTGTAGCCTTTGCGCAGTATTTT. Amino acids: CASMTVAFAQYF.

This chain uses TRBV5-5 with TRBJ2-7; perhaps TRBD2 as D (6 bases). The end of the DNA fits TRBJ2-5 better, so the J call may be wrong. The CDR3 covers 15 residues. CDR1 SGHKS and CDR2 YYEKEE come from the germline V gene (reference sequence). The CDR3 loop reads CASRKPGGSSETQYF. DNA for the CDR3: TGTGCCAGCAGAAAACCCGGGGGTTCTTCAGAGACCCAGTACTTC.

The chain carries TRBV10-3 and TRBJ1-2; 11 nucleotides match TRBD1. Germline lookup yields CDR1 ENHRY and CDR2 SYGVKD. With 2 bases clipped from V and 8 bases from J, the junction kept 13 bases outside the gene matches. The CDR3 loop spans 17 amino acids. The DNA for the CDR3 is TGTGCCATCAGTGAGCCGGGACAGGGGGTTGAGTGGTACGGCTACACCTTC. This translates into CAISEPGQGVEWYGYTF.

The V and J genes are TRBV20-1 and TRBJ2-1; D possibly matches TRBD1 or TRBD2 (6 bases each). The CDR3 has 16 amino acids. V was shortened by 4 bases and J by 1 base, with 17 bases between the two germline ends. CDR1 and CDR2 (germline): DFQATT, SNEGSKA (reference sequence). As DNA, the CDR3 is TGCAGTGCTAAGGAACTGGGGGGCCCGTCCTACAATGAGCAGTTCTTC. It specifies CSAKELGGPSYNEQFF.

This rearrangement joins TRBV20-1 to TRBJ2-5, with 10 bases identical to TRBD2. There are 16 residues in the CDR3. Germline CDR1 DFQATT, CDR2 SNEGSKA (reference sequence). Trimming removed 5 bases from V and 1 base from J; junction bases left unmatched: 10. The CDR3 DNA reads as TGCAGTGCTCTTTCTAGCGGGGGCCGCATCCAAGAGACCCAGTACTTC. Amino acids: CSALSSGGRIQETQYF.

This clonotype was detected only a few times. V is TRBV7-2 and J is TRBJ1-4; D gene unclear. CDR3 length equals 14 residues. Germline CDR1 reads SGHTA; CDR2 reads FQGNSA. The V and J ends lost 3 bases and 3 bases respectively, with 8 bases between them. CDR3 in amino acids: CASSFGGSNEKLFF. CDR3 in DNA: TGTGCCAGCAGCTTTGGTGGTTCTAATGAAAAACTGTTTTTT. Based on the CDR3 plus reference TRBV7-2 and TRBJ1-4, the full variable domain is GAGVSQSPSNKVTEKGKDVELRCDPISGHTALYWYRQSLGQGLEFLIYFQGNSAPDKSGLPSDRFSAERTGGSVSTLTIQRTQQEDSAVYLCASSFGGSNEKLFFGSGTQLSVL.

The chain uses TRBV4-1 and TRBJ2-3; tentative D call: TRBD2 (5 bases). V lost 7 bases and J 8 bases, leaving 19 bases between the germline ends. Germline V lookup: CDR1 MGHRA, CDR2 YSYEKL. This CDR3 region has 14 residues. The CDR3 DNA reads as TGCGCCAGCAACCGGGATCTAGCCCTAGCTACGCAGTATTTT. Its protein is CASNRDLALATQYF.

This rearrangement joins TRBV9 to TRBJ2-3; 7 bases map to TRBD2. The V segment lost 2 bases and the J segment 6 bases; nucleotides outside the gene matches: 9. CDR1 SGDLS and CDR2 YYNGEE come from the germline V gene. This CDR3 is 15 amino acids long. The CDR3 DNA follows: TGTGCCAGCAGCGTCTCTAGCGGACTTTCGGATACGCAGTATTTT. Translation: CASSVSSGLSDTQYF. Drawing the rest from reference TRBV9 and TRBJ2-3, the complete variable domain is DSGVTQTPKHLITATGQRVTLRCSPRSGDLSVYWYQQSLDQGLQFLIQYYNGEERAKGNILERFSAQQFPDLHSELNLSSLELGDSALYFCASSVSSGLSDTQYFGPGTRLTVL.

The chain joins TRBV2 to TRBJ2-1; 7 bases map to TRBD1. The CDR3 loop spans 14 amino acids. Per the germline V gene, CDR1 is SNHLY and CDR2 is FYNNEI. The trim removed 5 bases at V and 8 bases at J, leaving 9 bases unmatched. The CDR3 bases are TGTGCCAGCAGTCGGGACAGTATACAAGATGAGCAGTTCTTC. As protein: CASSRDSIQDEQFF.

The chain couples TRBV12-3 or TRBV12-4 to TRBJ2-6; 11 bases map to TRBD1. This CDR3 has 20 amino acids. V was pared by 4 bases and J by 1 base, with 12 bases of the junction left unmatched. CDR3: CASSSRTGGTLFSGANVLTF. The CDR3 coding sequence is TGTGCCAGCAGTTCGCGGACAGGGGGCACTTTGTTTTCTGGGGCCAACGTCCTGACTTTC.

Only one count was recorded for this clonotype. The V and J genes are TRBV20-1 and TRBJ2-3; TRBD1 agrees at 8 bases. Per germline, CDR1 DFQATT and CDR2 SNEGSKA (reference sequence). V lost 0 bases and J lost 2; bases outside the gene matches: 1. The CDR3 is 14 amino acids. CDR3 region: CSAREDRVTDTQYF. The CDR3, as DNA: TGCAGTGCTAGAGAGGACAGGGTCACAGATACGCAGTATTTT.

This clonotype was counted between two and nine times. The CDR3 reads CSASTGPISGANVLTF. The DNA for the CDR3 is TGCAGTGCTAGTACGGGACCGATCTCTGGGGCCAACGTCCTGACTTTC. This rearrangement joins TRBV20-1 to TRBJ2-6; D assignment may be TRBD1 or TRBD2 (5 bases each). Germline lookup yields CDR1 DFQATT and CDR2 SNEGSKA (reference sequence). This CDR3 region has 16 residues. Trimming shortened V by 3 bases and J by 0 bases, and 12 bases separated the two germline ends.

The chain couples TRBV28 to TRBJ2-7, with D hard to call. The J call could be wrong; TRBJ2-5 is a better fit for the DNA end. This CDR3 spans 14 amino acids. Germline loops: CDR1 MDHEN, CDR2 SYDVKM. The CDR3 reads CASTLGSLTGTQYF. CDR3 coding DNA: TGTGCCAGCACTCTAGGCAGTTTGACGGGGACCCAGTACTTC.

CDR3 in amino acids: CASSAARKQYF. The DNA of the CDR3 is TGTGCCAGCAGCGCAGCTAGAAAGCAGTACTTC. This chain joins TRBV7-9 and TRBJ2-7; D unclear. CDR3 length: 11 residues. CDR1 is SEHNR, CDR2 FQNEAQ, per germline (reference sequence). With 5 bases removed from V and 8 bases from J, the gap between germline ends came to 10 bases.

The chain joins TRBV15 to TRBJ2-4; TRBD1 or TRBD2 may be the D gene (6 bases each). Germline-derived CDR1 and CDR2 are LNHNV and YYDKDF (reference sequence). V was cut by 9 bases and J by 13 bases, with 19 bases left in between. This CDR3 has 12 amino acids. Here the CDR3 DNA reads TGTGCCACTCGAGGGGGGACCGATGGGCAGTACTTC. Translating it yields CATRGGTDGQYF.

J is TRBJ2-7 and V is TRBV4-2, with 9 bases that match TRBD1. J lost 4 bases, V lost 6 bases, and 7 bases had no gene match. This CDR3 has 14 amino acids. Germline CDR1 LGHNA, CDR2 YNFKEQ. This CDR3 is CASRESQGAYEQYF. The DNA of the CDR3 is TGTGCCAGCAGAGAATCACAGGGGGCTTACGAGCAGTACTTC.

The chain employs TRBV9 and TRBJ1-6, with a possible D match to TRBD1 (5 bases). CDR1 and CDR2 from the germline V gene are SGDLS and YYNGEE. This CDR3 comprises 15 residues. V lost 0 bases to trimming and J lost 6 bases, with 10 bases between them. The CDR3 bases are TGTGCCAGCAGCGTAGCGGGGGTAGGTAATTCACCCCTCCACTTT. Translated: CASSVAGVGNSPLHF. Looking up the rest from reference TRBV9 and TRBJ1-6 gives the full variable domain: DSGVTQTPKHLITATGQRVTLRCSPRSGDLSVYWYQQSLDQGLQFLIQYYNGEERAKGNILERFSAQQFPDLHSELNLSSLELGDSALYFCASSVAGVGNSPLHFGNGTRLTVT.